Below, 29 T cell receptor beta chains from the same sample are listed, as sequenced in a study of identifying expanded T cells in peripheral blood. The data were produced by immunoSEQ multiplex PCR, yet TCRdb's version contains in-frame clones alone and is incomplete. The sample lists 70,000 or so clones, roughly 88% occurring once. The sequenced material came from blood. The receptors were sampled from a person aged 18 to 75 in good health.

The CDR3 sequence: CASSWPDNQPQHF. The DNA for the CDR3 is TGTGCCAGTAGTTGGCCCGACAATCAGCCCCAGCATTTT. The J gene is TRBJ1-5, the V gene TRBV19; D ambiguous. The V end was cut by 5 bases, the J end by 3 bases, with 8 bases between. This CDR3 spans 13 amino acids. CDR1 and CDR2 (germline): LNHDA, SQIVND (reference sequence).

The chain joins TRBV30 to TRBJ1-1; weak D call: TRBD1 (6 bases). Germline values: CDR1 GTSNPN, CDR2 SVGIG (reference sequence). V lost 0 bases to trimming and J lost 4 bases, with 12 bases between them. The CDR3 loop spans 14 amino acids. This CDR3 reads CAWSVLGAGTEAFF. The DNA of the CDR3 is TGTGCCTGGAGTGTTTTGGGGGCAGGCACTGAAGCTTTCTTT. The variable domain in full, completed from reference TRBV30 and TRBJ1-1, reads SQTIHQWPATLVQPVGSPLSLECTVEGTSNPNLYWYRQAAGRGLQLLFYSVGIGQISSEVPQNLSASRPQDRQFILSSKKLLLSDSGFYLCAWSVLGAGTEAFFGQGTRLTVV.

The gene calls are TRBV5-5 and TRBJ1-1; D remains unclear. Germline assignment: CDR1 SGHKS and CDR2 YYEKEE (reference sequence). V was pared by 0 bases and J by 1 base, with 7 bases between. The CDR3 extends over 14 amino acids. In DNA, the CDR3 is TGTGCCAGCAGCTTGGAAGAGGCGAACACTGAAGCTTTCTTT. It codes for CASSLEEANTEAFF. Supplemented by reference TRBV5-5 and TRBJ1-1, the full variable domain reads DAGVTQSPTHLIKTRGQQVTLRCSPISGHKSVSWYQQVLGQGPQFIFQYYEKEERGRGNFPDRFSARQFPNYSSELNVNALLLGDSALYLCASSLEEANTEAFFGQGTRLTVV.

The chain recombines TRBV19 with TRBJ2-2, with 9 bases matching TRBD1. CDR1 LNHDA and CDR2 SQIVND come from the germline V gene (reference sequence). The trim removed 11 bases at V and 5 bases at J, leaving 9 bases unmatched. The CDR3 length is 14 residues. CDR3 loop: CAANRDRETGELFF. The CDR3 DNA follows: TGTGCCGCGAACCGGGACAGGGAGACCGGGGAGCTGTTTTTT. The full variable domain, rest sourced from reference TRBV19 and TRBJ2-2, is DGGITQSPKYLFRKEGQNVTLSCEQNLNHDAMYWYRQDPGQGLRLIYYSQIVNDFQKGDIAEGYSVSREKKESFPLTVTSAQKNPTAFYLCAANRDRETGELFFGEGSRLTVL.

The CDR3 nucleotides read TGTGCCAGCAGTTTGAGTGCACTAGCTCGCTCCTACGAGCAGTACTTC. Translating gives CASSLSALARSYEQYF. The rearrangement joins TRBV28 to TRBJ2-7; tentative D call: TRBD2 (6 bases). The V end lost 3 bases, the J end lost 0 bases, and 15 bases lay between the germline ends. This CDR3 has 16 residues. Germline V gene lookup returns CDR1 MDHEN and CDR2 SYDVKM.

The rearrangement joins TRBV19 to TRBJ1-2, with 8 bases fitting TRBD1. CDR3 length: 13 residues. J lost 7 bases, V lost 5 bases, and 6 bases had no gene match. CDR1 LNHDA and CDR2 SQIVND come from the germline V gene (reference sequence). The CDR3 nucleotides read TGTGCCAGTAGTCCCGACAGGGGAAGTGGCTACACCTTC. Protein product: CASSPDRGSGYTF.

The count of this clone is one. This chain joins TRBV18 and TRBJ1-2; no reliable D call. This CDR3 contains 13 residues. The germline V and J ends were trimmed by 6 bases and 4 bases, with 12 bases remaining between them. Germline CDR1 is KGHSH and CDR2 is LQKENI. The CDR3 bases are TGTGCCAGCTCTTCGGACGGCAGCTATGGCTACACCTTC. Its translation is CASSSDGSYGYTF.

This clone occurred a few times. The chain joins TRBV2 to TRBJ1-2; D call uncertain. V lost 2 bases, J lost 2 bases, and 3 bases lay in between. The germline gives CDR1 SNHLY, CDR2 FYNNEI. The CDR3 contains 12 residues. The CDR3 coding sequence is TGTGCCAGCAGTGAACGGAACTATGGCTACACCTTC. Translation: CASSERNYGYTF. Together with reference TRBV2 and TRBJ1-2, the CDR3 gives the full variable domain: EPEVTQTPSHQVTQMGQEVILRCVPISNHLYFYWYRQILGQKVEFLVSFYNNEISEKSEIFDDQFSVERPDGSNFTLKIRSTKLEDSAMYFCASSERNYGYTFGSGTRLTVV.

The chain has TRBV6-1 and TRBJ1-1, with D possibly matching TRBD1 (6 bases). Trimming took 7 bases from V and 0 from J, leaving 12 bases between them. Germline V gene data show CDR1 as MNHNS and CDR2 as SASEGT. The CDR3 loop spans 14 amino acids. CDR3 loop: CASITGGLNTEAFF. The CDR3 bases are TGTGCCAGCATTACGGGGGGCCTGAACACTGAAGCTTTCTTT.

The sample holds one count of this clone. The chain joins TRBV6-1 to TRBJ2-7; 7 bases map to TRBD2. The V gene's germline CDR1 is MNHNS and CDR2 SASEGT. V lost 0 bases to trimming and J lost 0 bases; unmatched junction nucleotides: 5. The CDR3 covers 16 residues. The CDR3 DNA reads TGTGCCAGCAGTGAAGCGCCACTAGCGTCCTCCTACGAGCAGTACTTC. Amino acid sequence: CASSEAPLASSYEQYF.

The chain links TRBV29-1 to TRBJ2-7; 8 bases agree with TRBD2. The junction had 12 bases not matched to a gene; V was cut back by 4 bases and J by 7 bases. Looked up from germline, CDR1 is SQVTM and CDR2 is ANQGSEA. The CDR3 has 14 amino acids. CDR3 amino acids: CSVGAGGGPGEQYF. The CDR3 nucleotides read TGCAGCGTTGGGGCGGGAGGAGGTCCAGGGGAGCAGTACTTC.

CDR3 nucleotides: TGTGCCAGCAGCTCAGCAGGGACAACCAACACTGAAGCTTTCTTT. It yields the protein CASSSAGTTNTEAFF. The rearrangement uses TRBV7-2 and TRBJ1-1; weak D call: TRBD1 (6 bases). Deletions cut 4 bases from V and 2 bases from J, with 14 bases between. Germline V lookup: CDR1 SGHTA, CDR2 FQGNSA. The CDR3 covers 15 residues.

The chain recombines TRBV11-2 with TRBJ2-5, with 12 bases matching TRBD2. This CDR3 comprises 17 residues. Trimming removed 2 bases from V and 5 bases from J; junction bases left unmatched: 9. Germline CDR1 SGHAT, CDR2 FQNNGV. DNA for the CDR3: TGTGCCAGCAGCTTAAAAGCCCTAGCGGGGGGGCGCGAGACCCAGTACTTC. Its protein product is CASSLKALAGGRETQYF. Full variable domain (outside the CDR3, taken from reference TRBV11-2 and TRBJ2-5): EAGVAQSPRYKIIEKRQSVAFWCNPISGHATLYWYQQILGQGPKLLIQFQNNGVVDDSQLPKDRFSAERLKGVDSTLKIQPAKLEDSAVYLCASSLKALAGGRETQYFGPGTRLLVL.

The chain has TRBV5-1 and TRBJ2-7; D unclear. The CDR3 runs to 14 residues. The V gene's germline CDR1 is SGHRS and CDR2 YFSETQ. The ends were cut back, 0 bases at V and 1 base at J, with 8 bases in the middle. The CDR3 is CASSLGFDSYEQYF. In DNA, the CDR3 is TGCGCCAGCAGCTTGGGGTTCGATTCCTACGAGCAGTACTTC.

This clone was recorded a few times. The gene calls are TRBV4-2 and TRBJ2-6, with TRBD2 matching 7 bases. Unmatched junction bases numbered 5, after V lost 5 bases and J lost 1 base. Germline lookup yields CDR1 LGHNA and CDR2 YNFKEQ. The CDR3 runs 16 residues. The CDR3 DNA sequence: TGTGCCAGCAGCTCCTGGACTAGATCTGGGGCCAACGTCCTGACTTTC. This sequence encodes CASSSWTRSGANVLTF.

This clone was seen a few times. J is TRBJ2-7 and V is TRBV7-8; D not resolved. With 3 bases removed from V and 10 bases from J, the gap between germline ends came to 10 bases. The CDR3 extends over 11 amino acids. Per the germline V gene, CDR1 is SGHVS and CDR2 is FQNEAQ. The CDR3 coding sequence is TGTGCCAGCAGCTTGAGCCGGCGTCAGTACTTC. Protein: CASSLSRRQYF.

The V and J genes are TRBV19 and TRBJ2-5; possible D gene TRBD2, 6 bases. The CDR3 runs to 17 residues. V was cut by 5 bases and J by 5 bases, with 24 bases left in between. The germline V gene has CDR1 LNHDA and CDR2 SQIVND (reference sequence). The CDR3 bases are TGTGCCAGTAGTCGACGACCGGGACTCCACCCGGACGAGACCCAGTACTTC. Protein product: CASSRRPGLHPDETQYF. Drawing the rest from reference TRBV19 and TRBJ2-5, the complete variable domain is DGGITQSPKYLFRKEGQNVTLSCEQNLNHDAMYWYRQDPGQGLRLIYYSQIVNDFQKGDIAEGYSVSREKKESFPLTVTSAQKNPTAFYLCASSRRPGLHPDETQYFGPGTRLLVL.

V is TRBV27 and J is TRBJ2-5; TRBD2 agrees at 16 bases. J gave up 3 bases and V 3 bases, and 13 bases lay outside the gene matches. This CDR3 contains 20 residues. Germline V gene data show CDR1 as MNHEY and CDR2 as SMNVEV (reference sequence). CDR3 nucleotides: TGTGCCAGCAGTTTCCTCAATCCGGGACTAGCGGGAGGGCCTGAAGAGACCCAGTACTTC. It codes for CASSFLNPGLAGGPEETQYF.

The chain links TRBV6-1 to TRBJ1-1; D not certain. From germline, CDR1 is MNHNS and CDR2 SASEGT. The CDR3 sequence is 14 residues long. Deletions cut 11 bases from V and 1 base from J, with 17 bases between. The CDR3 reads CARSTRAANTEAFF. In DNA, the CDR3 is TGTGCCCGGTCAACTCGGGCCGCGAACACTGAAGCTTTCTTT.

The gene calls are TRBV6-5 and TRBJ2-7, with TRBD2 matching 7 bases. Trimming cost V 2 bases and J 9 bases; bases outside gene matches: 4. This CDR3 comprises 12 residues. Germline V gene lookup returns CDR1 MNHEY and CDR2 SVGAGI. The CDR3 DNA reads TGTGCCAGCAGTTACACCAGGGAGGGGCAGTACTTC. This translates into CASSYTREGQYF.

CDR3 nucleotide sequence: TGTGCCAGCAGTCAGGGATATTACGAGCAGTACTTC. Translating it yields CASSQGYYEQYF. V and J are TRBV28 and TRBJ2-7; D possibly corresponds to TRBD1 (5 bases). Germline CDR1 MDHEN, CDR2 SYDVKM. With 5 bases removed from V and 4 bases from J, the gap between germline ends came to 9 bases. The CDR3 extends over 12 amino acids.

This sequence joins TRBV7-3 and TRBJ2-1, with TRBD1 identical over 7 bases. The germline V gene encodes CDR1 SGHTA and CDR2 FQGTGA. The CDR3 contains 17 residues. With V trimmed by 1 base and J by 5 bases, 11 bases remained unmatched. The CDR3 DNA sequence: TGTGCCAGCAGCTTAAGGGGGAGAGGGACAGCCAACAATGAGCAGTTCTTC. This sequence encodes CASSLRGRGTANNEQFF.

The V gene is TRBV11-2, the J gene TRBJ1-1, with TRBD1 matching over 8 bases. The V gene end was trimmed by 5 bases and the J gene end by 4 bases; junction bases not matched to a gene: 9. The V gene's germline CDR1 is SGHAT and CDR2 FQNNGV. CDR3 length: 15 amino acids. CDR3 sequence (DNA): TGTGCCAGCAGCGCCCCAGGGGGCGGACGCACTGAAGCTTTCTTT. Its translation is CASSAPGGGRTEAFF.

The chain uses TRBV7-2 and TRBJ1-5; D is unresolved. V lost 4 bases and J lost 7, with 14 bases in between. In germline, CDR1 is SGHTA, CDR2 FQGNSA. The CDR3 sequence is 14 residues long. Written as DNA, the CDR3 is TGTGCCAGCAGCTGGCGGCCTACGGGACAGCCCCAGCATTTT. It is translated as CASSWRPTGQPQHF. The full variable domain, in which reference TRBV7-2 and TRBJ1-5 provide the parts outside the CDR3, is GAGVSQSPSNKVTEKGKDVELRCDPISGHTALYWYRQSLGQGLEFLIYFQGNSAPDKSGLPSDRFSAERTGGSVSTLTIQRTQQEDSAVYLCASSWRPTGQPQHFGDGTRLSIL.

The CDR3 DNA reads TGTGCCAGCAGGACCTTGGGAGATACGCAGTATTTT. This sequence encodes CASRTLGDTQYF. J is TRBJ2-3 and V is TRBV27; no definite D call. The CDR3 length is 12 residues. Germline V gives CDR1 MNHEY, CDR2 SMNVEV (reference sequence). Trimming pared 6 bases from V and 5 bases from J, leaving 9 bases between.

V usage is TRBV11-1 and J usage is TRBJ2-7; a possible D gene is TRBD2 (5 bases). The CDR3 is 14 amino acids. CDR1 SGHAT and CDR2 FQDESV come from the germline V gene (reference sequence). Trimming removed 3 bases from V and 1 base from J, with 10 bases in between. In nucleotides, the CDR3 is TGTGCCAGCAGCTTGAAGGGAGCTTCCTACGAGCAGTACTTC. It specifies CASSLKGASYEQYF.

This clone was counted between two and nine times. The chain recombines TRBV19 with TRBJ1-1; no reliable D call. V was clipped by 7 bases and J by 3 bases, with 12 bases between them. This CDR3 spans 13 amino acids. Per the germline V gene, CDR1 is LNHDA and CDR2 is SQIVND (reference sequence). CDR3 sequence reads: CASNGPADTEAFF. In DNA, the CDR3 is TGTGCCAGTAATGGTCCTGCGGACACTGAAGCTTTCTTT.

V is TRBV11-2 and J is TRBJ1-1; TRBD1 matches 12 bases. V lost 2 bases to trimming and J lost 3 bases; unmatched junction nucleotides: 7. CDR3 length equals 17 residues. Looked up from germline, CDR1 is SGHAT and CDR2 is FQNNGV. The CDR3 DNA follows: TGTGCCAGCAGCTTACCGGGACAGGGGGCGCAGGACACTGAAGCTTTCTTT. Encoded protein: CASSLPGQGAQDTEAFF.

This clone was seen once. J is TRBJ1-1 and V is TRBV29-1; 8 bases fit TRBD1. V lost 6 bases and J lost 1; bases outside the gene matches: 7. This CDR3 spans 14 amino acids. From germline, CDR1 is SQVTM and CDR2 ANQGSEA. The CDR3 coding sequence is TGCAGCGTCGCCGGGACAGGACCGAACACTGAAGCTTTCTTT. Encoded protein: CSVAGTGPNTEAFF.